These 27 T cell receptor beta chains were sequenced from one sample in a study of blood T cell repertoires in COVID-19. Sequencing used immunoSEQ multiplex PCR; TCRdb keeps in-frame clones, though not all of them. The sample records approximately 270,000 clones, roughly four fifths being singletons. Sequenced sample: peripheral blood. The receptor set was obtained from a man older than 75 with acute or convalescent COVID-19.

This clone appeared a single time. The CDR3 loop is CASSPRAGRETQYF. In nucleotides, the CDR3 is TGTGCCAGCTCACCACGGGCAGGGAGGGAGACCCAGTACTTC. J is TRBJ2-5 and V is TRBV18, with a weak D call TRBD2 (6 bases). CDR3 length: 14 amino acids. The germline V and J ends were trimmed by 1 base and 5 bases, with 11 bases remaining between them. Germline assignment: CDR1 KGHSH and CDR2 LQKENI.

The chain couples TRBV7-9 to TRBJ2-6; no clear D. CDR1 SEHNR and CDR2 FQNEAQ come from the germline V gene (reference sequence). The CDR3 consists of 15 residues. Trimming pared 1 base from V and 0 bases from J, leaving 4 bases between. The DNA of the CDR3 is TGTGCCAGCAGCTTAGGGCTCTCTGGGGCCAACGTCCTGACTTTC. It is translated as CASSLGLSGANVLTF.

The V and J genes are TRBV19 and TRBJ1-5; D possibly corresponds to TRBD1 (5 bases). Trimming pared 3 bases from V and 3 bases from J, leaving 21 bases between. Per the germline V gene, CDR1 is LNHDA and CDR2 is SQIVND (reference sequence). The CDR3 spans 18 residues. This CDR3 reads CASSIRNRQGWDNQPQHF. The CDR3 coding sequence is TGTGCCAGTAGTATCCGAAACCGTCAGGGATGGGACAATCAGCCCCAGCATTTT.

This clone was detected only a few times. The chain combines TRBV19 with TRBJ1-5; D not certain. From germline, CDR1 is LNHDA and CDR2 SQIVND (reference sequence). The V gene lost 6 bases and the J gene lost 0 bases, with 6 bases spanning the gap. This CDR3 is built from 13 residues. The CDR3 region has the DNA TGTGCCAGTAGGCTATATAGCAATCAGCCCCAGCATTTT. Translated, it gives CASRLYSNQPQHF.

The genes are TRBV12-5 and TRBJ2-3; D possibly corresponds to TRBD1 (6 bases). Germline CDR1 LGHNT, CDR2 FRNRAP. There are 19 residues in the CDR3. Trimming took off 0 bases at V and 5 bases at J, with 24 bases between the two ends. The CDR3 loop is CASGLVHNRATHQGDTQYF. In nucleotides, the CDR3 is TGTGCTAGTGGTTTGGTACATAACAGGGCCACGCACCAGGGAGATACGCAGTATTTT. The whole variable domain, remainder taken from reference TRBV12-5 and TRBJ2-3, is DARVTQTPRHKVTEMGQEVTMRCQPILGHNTVFWYRQTMMQGLELLAYFRNRAPLDDSGMPKDRFSAEMPDATLATLKIQPSEPRDSAVYFCASGLVHNRATHQGDTQYFGPGTRLTVL.

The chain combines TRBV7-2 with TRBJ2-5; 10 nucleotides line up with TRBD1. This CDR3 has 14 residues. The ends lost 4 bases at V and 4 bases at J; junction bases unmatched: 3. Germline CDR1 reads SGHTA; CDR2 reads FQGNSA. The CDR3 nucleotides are TGTGCCAGCAGCTCGGGGACAGGGGTAGAGACCCAGTACTTC. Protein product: CASSSGTGVETQYF.

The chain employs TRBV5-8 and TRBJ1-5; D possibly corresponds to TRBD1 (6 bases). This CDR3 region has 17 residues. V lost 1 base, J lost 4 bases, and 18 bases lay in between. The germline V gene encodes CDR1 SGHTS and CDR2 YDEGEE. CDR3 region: CASSLPRDKRVNQPQHF. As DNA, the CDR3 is TGTGCCAGCAGCTTGCCCCGGGACAAAAGAGTGAATCAGCCCCAGCATTTT.

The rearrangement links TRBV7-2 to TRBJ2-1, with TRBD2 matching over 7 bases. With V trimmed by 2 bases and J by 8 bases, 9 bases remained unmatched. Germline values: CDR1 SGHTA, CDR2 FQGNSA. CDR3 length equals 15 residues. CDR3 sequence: CASSLYWGGSDEQFF. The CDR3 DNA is TGTGCCAGCAGCTTATATTGGGGGGGGAGCGATGAGCAGTTCTTC.

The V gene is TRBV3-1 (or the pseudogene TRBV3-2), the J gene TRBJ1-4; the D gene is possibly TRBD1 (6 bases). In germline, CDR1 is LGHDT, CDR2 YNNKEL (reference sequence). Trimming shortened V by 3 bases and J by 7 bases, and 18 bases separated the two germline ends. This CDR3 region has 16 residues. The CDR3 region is CASSHRGAGRSEKLFF. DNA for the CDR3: TGTGCCAGCAGCCACAGGGGAGCGGGGCGGAGTGAAAAACTGTTTTTT.

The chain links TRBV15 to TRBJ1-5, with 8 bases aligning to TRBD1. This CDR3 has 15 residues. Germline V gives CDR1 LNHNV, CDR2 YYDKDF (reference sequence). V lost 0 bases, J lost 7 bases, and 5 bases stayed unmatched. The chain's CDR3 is CATSREQGANQPQHF. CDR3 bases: TGTGCCACCAGCAGAGAGCAGGGGGCTAACCAGCCCCAGCATTTT.

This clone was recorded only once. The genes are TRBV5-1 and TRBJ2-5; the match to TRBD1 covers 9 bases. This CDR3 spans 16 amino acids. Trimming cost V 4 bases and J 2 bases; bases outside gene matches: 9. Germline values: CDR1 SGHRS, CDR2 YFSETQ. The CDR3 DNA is TGCGCCAGCAGCCAAGGACAGGGGCCGGTGCAAGAGACCCAGTACTTC. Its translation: CASSQGQGPVQETQYF.

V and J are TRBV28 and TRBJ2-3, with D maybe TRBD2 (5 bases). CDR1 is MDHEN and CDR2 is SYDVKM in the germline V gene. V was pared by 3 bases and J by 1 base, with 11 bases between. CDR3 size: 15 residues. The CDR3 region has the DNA TGTGCCAGCAGTTTTCGCGGAGCGGGCACAGATACGCAGTATTTT. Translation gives CASSFRGAGTDTQYF.

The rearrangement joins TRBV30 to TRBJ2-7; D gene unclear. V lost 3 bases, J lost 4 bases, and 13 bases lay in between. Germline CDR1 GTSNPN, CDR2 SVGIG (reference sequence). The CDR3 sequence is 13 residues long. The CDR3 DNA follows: TGTGCCTGGAGCTCAGGCTCGGTATACGAGCAGTACTTC. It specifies CAWSSGSVYEQYF. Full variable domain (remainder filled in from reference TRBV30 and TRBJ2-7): SQTIHQWPATLVQPVGSPLSLECTVEGTSNPNLYWYRQAAGRGLQLLFYSVGIGQISSEVPQNLSASRPQDRQFILSSKKLLLSDSGFYLCAWSSGSVYEQYFGPGTRLTVT.

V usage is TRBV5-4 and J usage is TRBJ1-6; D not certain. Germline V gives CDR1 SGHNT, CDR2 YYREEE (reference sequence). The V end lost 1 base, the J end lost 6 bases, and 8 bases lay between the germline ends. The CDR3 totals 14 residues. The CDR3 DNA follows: TGTGCCAGCAGCTTGAGACGGGGTAATTCACCCCTCCACTTT. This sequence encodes CASSLRRGNSPLHF.

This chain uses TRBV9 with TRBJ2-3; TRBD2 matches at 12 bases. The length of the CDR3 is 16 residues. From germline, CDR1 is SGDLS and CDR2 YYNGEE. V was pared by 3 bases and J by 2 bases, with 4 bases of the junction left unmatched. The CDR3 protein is CASSATSGRTTDTQYF. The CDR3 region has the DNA TGTGCCAGCAGCGCTACTAGCGGGAGGACCACAGATACGCAGTATTTT.

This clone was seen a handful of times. The CDR3 nucleotides are TGTGCCAGCAGTTCTGCCGACAGGGTCCGGAACTACAATGAGCAGTTCTTC. This encodes CASSSADRVRNYNEQFF. The J gene is TRBJ2-1, the V gene TRBV27; 7 bases match TRBD1. The CDR3 runs 17 residues. Germline values: CDR1 MNHEY, CDR2 SMNVEV (reference sequence). V gave up 4 bases and J gave up 3 bases; unmatched junction bases: 12.

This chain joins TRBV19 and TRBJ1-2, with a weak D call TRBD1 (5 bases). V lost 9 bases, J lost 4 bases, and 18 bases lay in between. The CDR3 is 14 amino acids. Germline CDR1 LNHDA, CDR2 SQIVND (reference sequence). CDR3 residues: CASEAGGRRYGYTF. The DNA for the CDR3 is TGTGCCAGCGAAGCGGGGGGACGACGCTATGGCTACACCTTC.

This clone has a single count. The CDR3 coding sequence is TGTGCCAGCAGTTACTCCAGGGGATCCTATGGCTACACCTTC. Translated, it gives CASSYSRGSYGYTF. V is TRBV6-5 and J is TRBJ1-2; tentative D call: TRBD1 (6 bases). Germline CDR1 reads MNHEY; CDR2 reads SVGAGI. The CDR3 runs 14 residues. The V end was cut by 0 bases, the J end by 4 bases, with 9 bases between.

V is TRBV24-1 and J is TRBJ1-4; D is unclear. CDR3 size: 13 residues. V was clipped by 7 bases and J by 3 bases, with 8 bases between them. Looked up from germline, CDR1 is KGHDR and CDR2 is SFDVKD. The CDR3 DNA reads TGTGCCACCAGAGGAGCGGCTAATGAAAAACTGTTTTTT. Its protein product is CATRGAANEKLFF.

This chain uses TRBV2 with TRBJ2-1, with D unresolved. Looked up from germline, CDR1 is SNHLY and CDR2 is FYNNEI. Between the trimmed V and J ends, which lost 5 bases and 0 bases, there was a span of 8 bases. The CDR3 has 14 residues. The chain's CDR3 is CASSKLSSYNEQFF. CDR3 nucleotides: TGTGCCAGCAGTAAACTTAGCTCCTACAATGAGCAGTTCTTC.

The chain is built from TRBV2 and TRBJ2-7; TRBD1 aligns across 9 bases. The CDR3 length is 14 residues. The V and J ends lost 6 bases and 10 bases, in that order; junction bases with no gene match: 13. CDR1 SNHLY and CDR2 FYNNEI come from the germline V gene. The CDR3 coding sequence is TGTGCCAGCAGAGCTTCCGGGACAGGGATAGAACAGTACTTC. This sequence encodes CASRASGTGIEQYF.

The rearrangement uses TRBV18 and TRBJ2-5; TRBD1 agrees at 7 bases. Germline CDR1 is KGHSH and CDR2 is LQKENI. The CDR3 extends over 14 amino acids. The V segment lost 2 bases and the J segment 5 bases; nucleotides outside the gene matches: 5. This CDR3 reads CASSPSKQGETQYF. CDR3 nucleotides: TGTGCCAGCTCACCAAGCAAACAGGGGGAGACCCAGTACTTC.

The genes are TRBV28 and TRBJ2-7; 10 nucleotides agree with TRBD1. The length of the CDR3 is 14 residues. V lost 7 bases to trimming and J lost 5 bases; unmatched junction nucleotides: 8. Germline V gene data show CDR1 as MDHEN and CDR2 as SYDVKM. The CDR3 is CASKKGGQGNEQYF. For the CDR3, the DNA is TGTGCCAGCAAAAAGGGGGGACAGGGGAACGAGCAGTACTTC.

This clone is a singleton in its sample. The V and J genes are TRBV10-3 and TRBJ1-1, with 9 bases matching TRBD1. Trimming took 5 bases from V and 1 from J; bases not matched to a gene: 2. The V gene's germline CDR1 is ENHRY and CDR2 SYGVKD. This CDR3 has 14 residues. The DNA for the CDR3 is TGTGCCATCAGTAGACAGGGGGAGAACACTGAAGCTTTCTTT. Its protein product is CAISRQGENTEAFF.

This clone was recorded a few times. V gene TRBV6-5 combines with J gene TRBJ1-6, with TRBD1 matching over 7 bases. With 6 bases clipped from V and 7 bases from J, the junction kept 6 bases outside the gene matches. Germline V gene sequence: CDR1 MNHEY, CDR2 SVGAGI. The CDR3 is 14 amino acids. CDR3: CASSKDRMNSPLHF. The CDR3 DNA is TGTGCCAGCAGCAAGGACAGGATGAATTCACCCCTCCACTTT.

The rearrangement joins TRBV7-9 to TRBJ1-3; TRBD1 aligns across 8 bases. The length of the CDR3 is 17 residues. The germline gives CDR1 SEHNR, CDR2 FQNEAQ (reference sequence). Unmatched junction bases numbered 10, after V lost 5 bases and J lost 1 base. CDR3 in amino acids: CASSVGTGFQSGNTIYF. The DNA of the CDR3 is TGTGCCAGCAGCGTAGGGACAGGTTTTCAATCTGGAAACACCATATATTTT.

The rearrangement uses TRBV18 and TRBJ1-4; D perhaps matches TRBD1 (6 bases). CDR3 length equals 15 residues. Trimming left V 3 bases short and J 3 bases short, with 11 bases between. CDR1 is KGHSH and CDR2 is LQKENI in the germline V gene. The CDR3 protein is CASSPPGHSNEKLFF. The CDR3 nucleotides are TGTGCCAGCTCACCTCCGGGACATTCTAATGAAAAACTGTTTTTT.